These 18 T cell receptor beta chains were sequenced from one sample in a study of post-analysis software for immune sequencing data. Unique-molecular-identifier-tagged TCR beta cDNA libraries were used. TCRdb reprocessed the PCR reads with MiXCR, giving one entry per CDR3 protein. The sample gives about 540,000 distinct CDR3 sequences, around 31% of which show up once; approximately 6% is in the top ten. These receptors lack a known antigen. Whole-study findings and limits: Patients carried five TRBV segments more frequently than controls did, and TRBV5-6, TRBV5-1 and TRBV20-1 were among them.

The sequenced sample was blood. The source of these receptors is a girl between 2 and 17 years old with multiple sclerosis.

This clonotype occurred a few times. V and J are TRBV5-1 and TRBJ2-3; TRBD2 matches 9 bases. The CDR3 is 13 residues long. CDR1 is SGHRS, CDR2 YFSETQ, per germline. The V segment lost 1 base and the J segment 6 bases; nucleotides outside the gene matches: 0. The DNA of the CDR3 is TGCGCCAGCAGCTTGACTAGCGGGGATACGCAGTATTTT. Its translation: CASSLTSGDTQYF.

This chain connects TRBV9 to TRBJ2-1, with D perhaps matching TRBD1 (5 bases). Trimming removed 4 bases at V and 0 bases at J, with 20 bases between. Germline V gene sequence: CDR1 SGDLS, CDR2 YYNGEE. This CDR3 region has 18 residues. The CDR3 loop reads CASSPGETVESSYNEQFF. The CDR3 DNA follows: TGTGCCAGCAGCCCCGGCGAGACAGTCGAGAGCTCCTACAATGAGCAGTTCTTC.

This clonotype appeared a few times. This chain connects TRBV5-1 to TRBJ1-1; a weak D match, TRBD1 (6 bases). Per germline, CDR1 SGHRS and CDR2 YFSETQ. This CDR3 region has 14 residues. Trimming cost V 5 bases and J 0 bases, with 11 bases left between them. CDR3 loop: CASSLGHMNTEAFF. The CDR3 nucleotides are TGCGCCAGCAGTCTGGGACACATGAACACTGAAGCTTTCTTT.

This clonotype was seen a few times. V gene TRBV5-5 combines with J gene TRBJ1-2; tentative D call: TRBD1 (6 bases). Trimming removed 0 bases from V and 8 bases from J, with 17 bases in between. CDR3 length: 15 amino acids. The germline CDR1 and CDR2 sequences are SGHKS and YYEKEE (reference sequence). CDR3 in DNA: TGTGCCAGCAGCTTGGTGGGACAACCACTCGGGGGCTACACCTTC. This gives the protein CASSLVGQPLGGYTF.

The chain has TRBV5-1 and TRBJ1-5; 9 bases line up with TRBD1. Trimming took 0 bases from V and 7 from J; bases not matched to a gene: 5. Germline CDR1 is SGHRS and CDR2 is YFSETQ. This CDR3 spans 15 amino acids. CDR3 amino acids: CASSLATGGRQPQHF. DNA of the CDR3: TGCGCCAGCAGCTTGGCGACAGGGGGTAGACAGCCCCAGCATTTT.

This clonotype appeared a few times. This chain uses TRBV5-4 with TRBJ1-2, with unresolved D. This CDR3 is built from 14 residues. The germline V gene has CDR1 SGHNT and CDR2 YYREEE (reference sequence). Trimming removed 6 bases from V and 5 bases from J, with 17 bases in between. CDR3 residues: CASTGRTGPYGYTF. The CDR3 DNA follows: TGTGCCAGCACCGGCCGGACGGGTCCTTATGGCTACACCTTC.

This clonotype occurred a few times. CDR3 loop: CASSLGTQRGYTF. The CDR3 DNA follows: TGTGCCAGCAGTCTGGGGACCCAGAGGGGCTACACCTTC. The chain combines TRBV28 with TRBJ1-2; D possibly corresponds to TRBD1 (5 bases). Germline V gene data show CDR1 as MDHEN and CDR2 as SYDVKM. The CDR3 has 13 amino acids. Trimming took off 5 bases at V and 8 bases at J, with 15 bases between the two ends.

Only a few counts were recorded for this clonotype. This chain links TRBV18 with TRBJ2-1, with TRBD2 as a possible D gene (5 bases). The CDR3 extends over 15 amino acids. V lost 2 bases and J 5 bases, leaving 13 bases between the germline ends. CDR1 and CDR2 from the germline V gene are KGHSH and LQKENI. CDR3 sequence: CASSPSLGIDNEQFF. The CDR3 DNA reads TGTGCCAGCTCACCATCGCTCGGGATCGACAATGAGCAGTTCTTC.

This clonotype was seen only a few times. The V and J genes are TRBV7-9 and TRBJ2-3; D might be TRBD2 (6 bases). The V gene lost 10 bases and the J gene lost 5 bases, with 19 bases spanning the gap. The CDR3 extends over 14 amino acids. The germline V gene has CDR1 SEHNR and CDR2 FQNEAQ (reference sequence). The CDR3 DNA reads as TGTGCCACCGCACGAGGAGGGACTGGAGATACGCAGTATTTT. It yields the protein CATARGGTGDTQYF.

A few counts support this clonotype. The chain couples TRBV11-2 to TRBJ2-3; 7 bases are a match to TRBD1. The J segment lost 1 base and the V segment lost 4 bases, leaving 20 bases of the junction unmatched. CDR3 length: 20 residues. The germline V gene has CDR1 SGHAT and CDR2 FQNNGV. CDR3 region: CASSSRMPGQSDSRTDTQYF. The CDR3 DNA follows: TGTGCCAGCAGCTCGAGAATGCCGGGACAGTCAGATTCCCGCACAGATACGCAGTATTTT. Full variable domain (rest looked up from reference TRBV11-2 and TRBJ2-3): EAGVAQSPRYKIIEKRQSVAFWCNPISGHATLYWYQQILGQGPKLLIQFQNNGVVDDSQLPKDRFSAERLKGVDSTLKIQPAKLEDSAVYLCASSSRMPGQSDSRTDTQYFGPGTRLTVL.

This clonotype was counted a few times. The chain joins TRBV9 to TRBJ2-7; D might be TRBD1 (5 bases). Germline-derived CDR1 and CDR2 are SGDLS and YYNGEE. The CDR3 has 15 amino acids. V was trimmed by 2 bases and J by 0 bases, leaving 12 bases between them. Here the CDR3 reads CASSVGSQGSYEQYF. The CDR3 coding sequence is TGTGCCAGCAGCGTTGGTTCCCAGGGCTCCTACGAGCAGTACTTC.

About this clonotype: A single base separates this from a much larger clone, so it may be a read error. The chain carries TRBV7-6 and TRBJ2-3, with 10 bases identical to TRBD2. The CDR3 totals 18 residues. Germline trimming cut 1 base from V and 1 base from J; bases unmatched to any gene: 8. Germline CDR1 reads SGHVS; CDR2 reads FNYEAQ. This CDR3 reads CASSLGASGGAGTDTQYF. The CDR3 DNA reads as TGTGCCAGCAGCTTAGGCGCTAGCGGGGGAGCTGGCACAGATACGCAGTATTTT.

This clonotype occurred a few times. This chain joins TRBV29-1 and TRBJ2-7; D perhaps matches TRBD1 (6 bases). Germline V CDR1 and CDR2: SQVTM, ANQGSEA. Trimming cost V 1 base and J 2 bases, with 15 bases left between them. CDR3 length: 15 residues. The CDR3 reads CSVEGLARGTYEQYF. CDR3 nucleotide sequence: TGCAGCGTTGAAGGTCTGGCCAGGGGTACCTACGAGCAGTACTTC.

The chain joins TRBV20-1 to TRBJ1-5; maybe TRBD1 (6 bases). This CDR3 region has 14 residues. The germline V gene has CDR1 DFQATT and CDR2 SNEGSKA (reference sequence). Between the trimmed V and J ends, which lost 2 bases and 5 bases, there was a span of 13 bases. CDR3 in DNA: TGCAGTGCTAGATTCAGGGGAAGGGATCAGCCCCAGCATTTT. It encodes CSARFRGRDQPQHF.

The rearrangement uses TRBV24-1 and TRBJ2-7, with 8 nucleotides matching TRBD2. CDR3 length: 15 amino acids. Unmatched junction bases numbered 6, after V lost 4 bases and J lost 2 bases. Germline V CDR1 and CDR2: KGHDR, SFDVKD. The CDR3 region is CATSEGRGDPYEQYF. As DNA, the CDR3 is TGTGCCACCAGTGAAGGGCGGGGGGACCCCTACGAGCAGTACTTC.

This clonotype was observed many times. The chain joins TRBV29-1 to TRBJ2-7; TRBD1 agrees at 11 bases. CDR1 SQVTM and CDR2 ANQGSEA come from the germline V gene. The CDR3 sequence is 14 residues long. J gave up 4 bases and V 1 base, and 3 bases lay outside the gene matches. The CDR3 DNA is TGCAGCGTTGAAGGGACAGGGGGCGCATACGAGCAGTACTTC. Protein: CSVEGTGGAYEQYF.

Ten or more counts support this clonotype. The rearrangement uses TRBV6-5 and TRBJ2-3; D possibly corresponds to TRBD2 (5 bases). The CDR3 is 14 amino acids. Trimming cost V 2 bases and J 6 bases, with 12 bases left between them. Germline V gene lookup returns CDR1 MNHEY and CDR2 SVGAGI. The CDR3, as DNA: TGTGCCAGCAGTTACAGCTTCGGGGAGGATACGCAGTATTTT. This sequence encodes CASSYSFGEDTQYF.

The chain links TRBV15 to TRBJ1-4; D may be TRBD1 (5 bases). Trimming took off 2 bases at V and 6 bases at J, with 13 bases between the two ends. The germline gives CDR1 LNHNV, CDR2 YYDKDF (reference sequence). The CDR3 runs to 15 residues. The DNA of the CDR3 is TGTGCCACCAGCAGAACGACGCTGGGGGATGAAAAACTGTTTTTT. It translates to CATSRTTLGDEKLFF.